The clone carrying this TCR beta chain occurred many times. The CDR3 runs 15 residues. Deletions cut 7 bases from V and 0 bases from J, with 13 bases between. Germline CDR1 reads SEHNR; CDR2 reads FQNEAQ (reference sequence). Each CDR3 protein is one row after TCRdb ran MiXCR on the PCR reads. Here the sample spans tens of thousands of distinct CDR3 sequences, 15% to 20% being singletons. This sample is part of a study of molecular identifiers for immune sequencing clone quantification. Sequenced material: naive CD8+ T cells from blood, with Jurkat cell RNA spiked in. Subset in this sample: FACS-sorted CD8+CD4-CCR7+CD45RA+ naive T cells. The sequence derives from a human donor in good health. Some libraries in this study had Jurkat cell RNA spiked in. The V and J genes are TRBV7-9 and TRBJ2-1; D gene unclear. The CDR3 region is CASNLVPSSYNEQFF. The CDR3 nucleotides read TGTGCCAGCAACCTGGTGCCGAGCTCCTACAATGAGCAGTTCTTC.